This T cell receptor (beta chain) was recorded in a study of blood T cells in healthy people across ages. The J segment lost 6 bases and the V segment lost 4 bases, leaving 7 bases of the junction unmatched. CDR1 and CDR2 (germline): DFQATT, SNEGSKA (reference sequence). This CDR3 contains 14 residues. Primed by a sample-barcoded 5' primer and a J-beta primer mix, a second PCR proceeded for about 7 to 12 cycles. Unique molecular identifiers of 12 random nucleotides labeled each cDNA. TCRdb re-called the 5' RACE reads through MiXCR, storing one row per CDR3 protein. This repertoire shows around 670,000 distinct CDR3 sequences, under 30% found once; its top ten account for about a sixth. Peripheral blood was drawn, approximately 9.4 milliliters per donor. Per-sample PBMC isolation yielded at least 7 million cells.

The chain links TRBV20-1 to TRBJ2-3, with 10 bases fitting TRBD2. The sequencing input was blood. This TCR came from a woman of 80 years or more in good health. The CDR3 bases are TGCAGTGCTAAAACCGGGACTAGCGCGGATACGCAGTATTTT. This gives the protein CSAKTGTSADTQYF.